Below, 4 T cell receptor beta chains from the same sample are listed, as sequenced in a study of T cell responses to AZD1222 COVID-19 vaccine. The table came from immunoSEQ multiplex PCR; TCRdb's copy has only in-frame clones and leaves some out. Counted here are about 180,000 clones, 88% occurring once; the ten biggest clones make up 26%. The sequenced sample was peripheral blood, obtained 28 days after the second AZD1222 dose. These receptors were collected from an adult who received the AZD1222 COVID-19 vaccine.

Here the CDR3 reads CASSFLGLDHEQFF. The CDR3 DNA follows: TGTGCCAGCAGTTTCTTGGGACTAGACCATGAGCAGTTCTTC. The chain is built from TRBV28 and TRBJ2-1; 8 bases align to TRBD2. Germline V gene sequence: CDR1 MDHEN, CDR2 SYDVKM. J was trimmed by 8 bases and V by 3 bases; bases with no gene match: 6. This CDR3 has 14 residues.

This rearrangement joins TRBV7-2 to TRBJ1-5, with TRBD1 matching 7 bases. Germline values: CDR1 SGHTA, CDR2 FQGNSA. With 4 bases clipped from V and 7 bases from J, the junction kept 7 bases outside the gene matches. This CDR3 is built from 14 residues. The CDR3 DNA reads TGTGCCAGCAGCTGGGGACAGTCGTCGCAGCCCCAGCATTTT. The encoded protein is CASSWGQSSQPQHF.

The chain couples TRBV4-2 to TRBJ2-3; D is possibly TRBD1 (6 bases). Germline loops: CDR1 LGHNA, CDR2 YNFKEQ. CDR3 length: 15 amino acids. Trimming stripped 0 bases from V and 1 base from J, with 8 bases between. CDR3 nucleotide sequence: TGTGCCAGCAGCCAAGATCCAGGGGGCACAGATACGCAGTATTTT. Protein sequence: CASSQDPGGTDTQYF.

This clone appeared once. The rearrangement links TRBV6-4 to TRBJ2-2, with 8 bases aligning to TRBD1. Germline assignment: CDR1 MRHNA and CDR2 SNTAGT. V shed 5 bases and J 1 base; nucleotides not matched to a gene: 3. The CDR3 spans 15 residues. DNA of the CDR3: TGTGCCAGCAGTCCCGGGACAGGGAACACCGGGGAGCTGTTTTTT. Protein sequence: CASSPGTGNTGELFF.